This TCR beta chain is drawn from a study of T-cell reconstitution after alpha-beta-depleted transplantation in children. Overall study findings and caveats: Recipient T cells and thymic progenitors that survived were the source of the high TCRbeta diversity seen at day 60 in some patients. Reportedly, only several hundred clones from non-depleted graft cells drove alpha-beta T-cell counts at about two months. One year post-transplant, T-cell counts and diversity were largely derived from T cells produced anew.

In this sample, this clonotype turned up many times. Its specificity is unknown. The CDR3 sequence is 16 residues long. CDR1 is SGDLS and CDR2 is YYNGEE in the germline V gene. The V end lost 3 bases, the J end lost 12 bases, and 26 bases lay between the germline ends. A TCRbeta library incorporating unique molecular identifiers was prepared. Each CDR3 protein is one row after TCRdb ran MiXCR on the PCR reads. The table has approximately 200,000 distinct CDR3 sequences, approximately 6% seen once. The sample in question was PBMCs, obtained before TCRalphabeta/CD19-depleted stem cell transplant. The receptor's source is a girl under three years old with combined immunodeficiency, due to receive a stem cell transplant. J is TRBJ2-3 and V is TRBV9, with D perhaps assigned TRBD1 or TRBD2 (5 bases each). The CDR3 reads CASSGSGLSSRNIQYF. The CDR3 bases are TGTGCCAGCAGCGGATCGGGGCTGAGTAGTCGGAATATCCAGTATTTT. The complete variable domain, with remaining parts taken from reference TRBV9 and TRBJ2-3, reads DSGVTQTPKHLITATGQRVTLRCSPRSGDLSVYWYQQSLDQGLQFLIQYYNGEERAKGNILERFSAQQFPDLHSELNLSSLELGDSALYFCASSGSGLSSRNIQYFGPGTRLTVL.